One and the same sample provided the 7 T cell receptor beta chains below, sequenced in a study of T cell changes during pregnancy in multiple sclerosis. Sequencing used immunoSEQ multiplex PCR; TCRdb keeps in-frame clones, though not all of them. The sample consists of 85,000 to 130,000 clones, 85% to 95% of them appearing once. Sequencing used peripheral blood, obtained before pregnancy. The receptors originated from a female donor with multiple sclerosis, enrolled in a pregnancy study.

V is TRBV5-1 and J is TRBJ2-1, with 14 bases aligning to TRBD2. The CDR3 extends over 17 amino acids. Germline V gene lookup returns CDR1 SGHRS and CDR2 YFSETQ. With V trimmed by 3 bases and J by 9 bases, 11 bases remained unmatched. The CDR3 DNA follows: TGCGCCAGCAGCTGGGGACTAGCGGGAGTTAGGGGGGCTGAGCAGTTCTTC. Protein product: CASSWGLAGVRGAEQFF.

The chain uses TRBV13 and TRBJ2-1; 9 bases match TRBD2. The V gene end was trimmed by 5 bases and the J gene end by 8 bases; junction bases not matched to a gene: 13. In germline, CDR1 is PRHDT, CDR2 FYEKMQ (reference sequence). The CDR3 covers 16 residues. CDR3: CASSLASGRTGHEQFF. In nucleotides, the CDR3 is TGTGCCAGCAGCCTCGCAAGCGGGAGGACAGGCCATGAGCAGTTCTTC.

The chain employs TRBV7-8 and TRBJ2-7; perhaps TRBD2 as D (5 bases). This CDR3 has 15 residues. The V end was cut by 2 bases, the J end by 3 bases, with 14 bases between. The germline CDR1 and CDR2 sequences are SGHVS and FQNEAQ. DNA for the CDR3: TGTGCCAGCAGCTTATCCGGAGGACGAAGCTACGAGCAGTACTTC. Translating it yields CASSLSGGRSYEQYF.

CDR3 coding DNA: TGTGCCGTCCTCACGGCTAGCGTAGACACCGGGGAGCTGTTTTTT. Translating gives CAVLTASVDTGELFF. The V call is TRBV10-3, the J call TRBJ2-2; the D gene is possibly TRBD2 (6 bases). The CDR3 spans 15 residues. V lost 11 bases and J 3 bases, leaving 19 bases between the germline ends. Germline CDR1 reads ENHRY; CDR2 reads SYGVKD.

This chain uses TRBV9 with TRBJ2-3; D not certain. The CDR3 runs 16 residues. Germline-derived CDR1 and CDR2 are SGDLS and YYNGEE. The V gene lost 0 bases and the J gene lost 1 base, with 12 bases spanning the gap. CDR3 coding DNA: TGTGCCAGCAGCGTAGATCGCTATACCGGCACAGATACGCAGTATTTT. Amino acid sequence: CASSVDRYTGTDTQYF.

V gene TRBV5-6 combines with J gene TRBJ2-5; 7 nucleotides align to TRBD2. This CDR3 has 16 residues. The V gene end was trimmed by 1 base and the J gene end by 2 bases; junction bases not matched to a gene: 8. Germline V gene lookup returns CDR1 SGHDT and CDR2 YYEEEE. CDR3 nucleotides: TGTGCCAGCAGCTTGCGGGTAGCGGGTTTACAAGAGACCCAGTACTTC. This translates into CASSLRVAGLQETQYF.

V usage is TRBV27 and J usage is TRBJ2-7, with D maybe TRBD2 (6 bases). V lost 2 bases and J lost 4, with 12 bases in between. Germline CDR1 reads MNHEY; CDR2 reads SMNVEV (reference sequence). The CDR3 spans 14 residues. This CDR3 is CASSLASRGYEQYF. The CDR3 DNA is TGTGCCAGCAGTTTAGCGTCTCGGGGGTACGAGCAGTACTTC.